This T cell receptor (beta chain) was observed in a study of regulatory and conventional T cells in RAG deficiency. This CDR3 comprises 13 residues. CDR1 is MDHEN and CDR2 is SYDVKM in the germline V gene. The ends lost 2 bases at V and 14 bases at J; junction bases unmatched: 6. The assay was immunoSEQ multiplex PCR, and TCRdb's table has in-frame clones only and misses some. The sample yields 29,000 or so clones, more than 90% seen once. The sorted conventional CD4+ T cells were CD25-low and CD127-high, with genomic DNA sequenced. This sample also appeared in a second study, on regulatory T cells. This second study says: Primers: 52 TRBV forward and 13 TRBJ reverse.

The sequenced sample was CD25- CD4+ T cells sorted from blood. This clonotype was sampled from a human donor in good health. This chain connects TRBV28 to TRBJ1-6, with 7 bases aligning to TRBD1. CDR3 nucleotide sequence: TGTGCCAGCAGTTTAACAGGGGCCCCATCCCTCCACTTT. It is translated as CASSLTGAPSLHF.